This entry is about one TCR beta chain. The data derive from a study of blood T cell repertoires in COVID-19. Study context: Researchers got acute and convalescent COVID-19 samples from the United States, Italy and Spain.

V was clipped by 10 bases and J by 0 bases; unmatched bases: 13. This CDR3 is built from 18 residues. Germline lookup yields CDR1 MNHEY and CDR2 SMNVEV (reference sequence). Method: immunoSEQ multiplex PCR; TCRdb's copy keeps in-frame clones and lacks some. The sample lists under 80,000 clones, roughly 80% occurring once. This chain uses TRBV27 with TRBJ2-6; 9 bases agree with TRBD1. Sequencing was carried out using peripheral blood. The receptor's source is a man older than 75 with active or convalescent COVID-19. The CDR3 spells CATSRAGTGFSGANVLTF. The CDR3 nucleotides are TGTGCCACCTCGCGGGCGGGGACAGGGTTCTCTGGGGCCAACGTCCTGACTTTC.